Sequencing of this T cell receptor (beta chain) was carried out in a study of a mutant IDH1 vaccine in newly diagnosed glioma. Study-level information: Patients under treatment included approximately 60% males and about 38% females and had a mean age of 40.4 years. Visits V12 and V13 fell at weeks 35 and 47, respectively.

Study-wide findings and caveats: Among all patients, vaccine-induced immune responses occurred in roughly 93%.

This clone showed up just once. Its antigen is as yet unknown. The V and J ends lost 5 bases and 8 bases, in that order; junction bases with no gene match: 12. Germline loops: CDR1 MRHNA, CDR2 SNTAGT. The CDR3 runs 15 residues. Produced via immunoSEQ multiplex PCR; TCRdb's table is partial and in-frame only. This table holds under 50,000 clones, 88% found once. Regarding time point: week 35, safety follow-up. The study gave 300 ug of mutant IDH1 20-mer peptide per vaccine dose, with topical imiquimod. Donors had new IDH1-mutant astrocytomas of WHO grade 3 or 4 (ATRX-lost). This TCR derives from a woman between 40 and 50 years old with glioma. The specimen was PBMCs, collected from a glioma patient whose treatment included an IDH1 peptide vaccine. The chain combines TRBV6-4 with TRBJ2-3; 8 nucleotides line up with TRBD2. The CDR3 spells CASSFLPAGEGTQYF. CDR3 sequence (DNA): TGTGCCAGCAGTTTTCTTCCAGCGGGAGAGGGTACGCAGTATTTT.